Reported below is one T cell receptor (beta chain). The data originate from a study of blood T cell repertoires in COVID-19. Study summary: PBMCs, B-cell-depleted T cells, or T cells provided the cDNA or gDNA that made up the material.

This CDR3 spans 15 amino acids. The ends lost 3 bases at V and 4 bases at J; junction bases unmatched: 7. Germline lookup yields CDR1 KGHDR and CDR2 SFDVKD. The assay was immunoSEQ multiplex PCR, and TCRdb's table has in-frame clones only and misses some. The table has around 150,000 clones, 80% seen once; the top ten hold about 5%. The sequenced material came from peripheral blood. The source is a woman aged 50 to 60 with acute or convalescent COVID-19. The chain has TRBV24-1 and TRBJ2-5, with 7 bases aligning to TRBD1. The CDR3 DNA reads as TGTGCCACCAGTGATCCGACAGGGTCGGGAGAGACCCAGTACTTC. Translating gives CATSDPTGSGETQYF.